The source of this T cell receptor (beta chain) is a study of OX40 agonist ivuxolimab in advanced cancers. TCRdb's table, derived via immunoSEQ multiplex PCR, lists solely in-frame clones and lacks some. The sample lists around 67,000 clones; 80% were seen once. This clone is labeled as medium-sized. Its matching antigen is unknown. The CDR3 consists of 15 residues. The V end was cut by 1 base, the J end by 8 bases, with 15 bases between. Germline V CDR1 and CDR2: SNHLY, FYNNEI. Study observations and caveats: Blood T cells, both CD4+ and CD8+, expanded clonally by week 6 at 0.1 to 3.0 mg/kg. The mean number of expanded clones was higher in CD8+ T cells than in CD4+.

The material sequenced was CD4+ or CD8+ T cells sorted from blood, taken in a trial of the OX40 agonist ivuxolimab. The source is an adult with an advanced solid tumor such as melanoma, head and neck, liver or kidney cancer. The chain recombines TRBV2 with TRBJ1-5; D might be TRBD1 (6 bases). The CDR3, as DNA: TGTGCCAGCAGTGAAGTAAGGGGGGTGGGAGAGCCCCAGCATTTT. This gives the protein CASSEVRGVGEPQHF.